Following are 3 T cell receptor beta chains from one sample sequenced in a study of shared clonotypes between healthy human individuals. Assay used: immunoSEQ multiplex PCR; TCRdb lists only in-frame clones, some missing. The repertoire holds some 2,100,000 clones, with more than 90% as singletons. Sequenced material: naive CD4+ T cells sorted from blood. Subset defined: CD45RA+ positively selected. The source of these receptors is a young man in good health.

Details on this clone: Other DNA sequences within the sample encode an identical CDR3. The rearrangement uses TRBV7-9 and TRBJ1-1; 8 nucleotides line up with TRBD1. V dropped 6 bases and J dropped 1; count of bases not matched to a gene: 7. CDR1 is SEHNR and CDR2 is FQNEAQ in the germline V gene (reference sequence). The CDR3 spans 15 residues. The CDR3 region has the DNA TGTGCCAGCAGTCTAAGACAGGGGCGGAACACTGAAGCTTTCTTT. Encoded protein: CASSLRQGRNTEAFF.

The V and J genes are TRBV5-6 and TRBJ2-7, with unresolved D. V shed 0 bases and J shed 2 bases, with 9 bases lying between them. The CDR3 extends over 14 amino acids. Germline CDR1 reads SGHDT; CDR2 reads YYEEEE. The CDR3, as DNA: TGTGCCAGCAGCTTGGAGGCGCTTACCTACGAGCAGTACTTC. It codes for CASSLEALTYEQYF.

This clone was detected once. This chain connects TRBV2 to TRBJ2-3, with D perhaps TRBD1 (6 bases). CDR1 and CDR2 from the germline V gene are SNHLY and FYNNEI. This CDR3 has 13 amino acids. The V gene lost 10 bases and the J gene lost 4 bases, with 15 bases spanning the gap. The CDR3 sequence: CATQGNGADTQYF. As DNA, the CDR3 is TGTGCCACTCAGGGGAACGGGGCAGATACGCAGTATTTT. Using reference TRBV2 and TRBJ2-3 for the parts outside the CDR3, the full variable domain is EPEVTQTPSHQVTQMGQEVILRCVPISNHLYFYWYRQILGQKVEFLVSFYNNEISEKSEIFDDQFSVERPDGSNFTLKIRSTKLEDSAMYFCATQGNGADTQYFGPGTRLTVL.